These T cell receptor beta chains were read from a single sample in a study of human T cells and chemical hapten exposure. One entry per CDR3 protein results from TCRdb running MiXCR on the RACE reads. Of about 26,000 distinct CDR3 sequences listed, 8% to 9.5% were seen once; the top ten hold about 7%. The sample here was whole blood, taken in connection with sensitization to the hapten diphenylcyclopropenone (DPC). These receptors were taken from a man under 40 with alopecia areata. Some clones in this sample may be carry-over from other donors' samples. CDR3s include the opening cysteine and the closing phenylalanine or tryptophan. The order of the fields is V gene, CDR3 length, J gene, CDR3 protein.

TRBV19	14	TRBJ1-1	CASSSSVRTSEAFF
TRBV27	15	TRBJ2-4	CASSFGITAKNIQYF
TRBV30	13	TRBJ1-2	CACGQGTVDGYTF
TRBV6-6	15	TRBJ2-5	CASSYTGQGKETQYF
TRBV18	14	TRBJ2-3	CASSPPGGADTQYF
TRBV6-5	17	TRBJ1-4	CASRPGESPATNEKLFF
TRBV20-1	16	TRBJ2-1	CSARDQTSGRRPEQFF
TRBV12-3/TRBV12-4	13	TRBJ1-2	CASSLGTVRGYTF
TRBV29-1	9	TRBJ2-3	CSVADTQYF
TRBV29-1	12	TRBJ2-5	CSVGSPQETQYF
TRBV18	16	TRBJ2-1	CASSLPRDSSYNEQFF
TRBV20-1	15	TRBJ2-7	CSASAAGEGNHEQYF
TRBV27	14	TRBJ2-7	CASRGTDRGPEQYF
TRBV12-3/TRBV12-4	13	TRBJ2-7	CASSLNRAHEQYF
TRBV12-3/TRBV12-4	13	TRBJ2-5	CASRNRGGETQYF
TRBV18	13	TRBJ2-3	CASSPLKSDTQYF
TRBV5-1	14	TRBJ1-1	CASSLGTTNTEAFF
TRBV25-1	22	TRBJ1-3	CASNPRFVGAVTFSETGNTIYF
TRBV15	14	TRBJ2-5	CATSRVRGGETQYF
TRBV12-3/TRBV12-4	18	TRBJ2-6	CASSLGTFGISGANVLTF
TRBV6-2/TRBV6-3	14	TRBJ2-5	CASTLRGNQETQYF
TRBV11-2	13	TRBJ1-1	CASSVRQITEAFF
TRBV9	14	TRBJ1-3	CASSVTGNGHTIYF
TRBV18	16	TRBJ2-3	CASSPMTGGKTDTQYF
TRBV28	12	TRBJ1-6	CASSSGKSPLHF
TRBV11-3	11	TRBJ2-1	CASSLDGGRFF
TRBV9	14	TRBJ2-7	CASSVLGGVREQYF
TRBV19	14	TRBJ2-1	CASNRDRSYNEQFF
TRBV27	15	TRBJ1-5	CASSPTGLSNQPQHF
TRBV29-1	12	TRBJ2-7	CSVGDQAHEQYF
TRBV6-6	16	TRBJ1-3	CASTNTDGSSGNTIYF
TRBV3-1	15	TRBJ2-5	CASTATLADQETQYF
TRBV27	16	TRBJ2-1	CASTLRGGSSYNEQFF
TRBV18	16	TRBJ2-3	CASSPSRTGTTDTQYF
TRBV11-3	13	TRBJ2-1	CASSAGLALEQFF